This T cell receptor beta chain was sequenced during a study of graft-versus-host responses after intestinal transplantation. Study-wide context: Those transplanted obtained multivisceral, liver-intestinal, or isolated intestinal grafts.

Plating of some 200,000 CFSE-labeled responder cells was done together with some 200,000 irradiated, violet-dye-labeled stimulator cells. This table comes from immunoSEQ multiplex PCR, and its TCRdb copy is limited to in-frame clones, with some not included. The sample has 9,000 to 10,000 clones; under 30% are singletons. The CDR3 has 15 amino acids. V shed 4 bases and J 3 bases; nucleotides not matched to a gene: 12. Germline V lookup: CDR1 SQVTM, CDR2 ANQGSEA. The chain couples TRBV29-1 to TRBJ2-7; 7 bases are shared with TRBD2. The sample was alloreactive CD8+ T cells from a mixed lymphocyte reaction culture, taken before intestinal transplant. Specified subset: CFSE-low proliferating T cells sorted from roughly six-day pre-transplant mixed lymphocyte reaction (GvH or HvG direction). This receptor was taken from a human patient who received an intestinal transplant. Here the CDR3 DNA reads TGCAGCGTTGCCCCAGCGGGGCGTCTATTCTACGAGCAGTACTTC. Its protein product is CSVAPAGRLFYEQYF.